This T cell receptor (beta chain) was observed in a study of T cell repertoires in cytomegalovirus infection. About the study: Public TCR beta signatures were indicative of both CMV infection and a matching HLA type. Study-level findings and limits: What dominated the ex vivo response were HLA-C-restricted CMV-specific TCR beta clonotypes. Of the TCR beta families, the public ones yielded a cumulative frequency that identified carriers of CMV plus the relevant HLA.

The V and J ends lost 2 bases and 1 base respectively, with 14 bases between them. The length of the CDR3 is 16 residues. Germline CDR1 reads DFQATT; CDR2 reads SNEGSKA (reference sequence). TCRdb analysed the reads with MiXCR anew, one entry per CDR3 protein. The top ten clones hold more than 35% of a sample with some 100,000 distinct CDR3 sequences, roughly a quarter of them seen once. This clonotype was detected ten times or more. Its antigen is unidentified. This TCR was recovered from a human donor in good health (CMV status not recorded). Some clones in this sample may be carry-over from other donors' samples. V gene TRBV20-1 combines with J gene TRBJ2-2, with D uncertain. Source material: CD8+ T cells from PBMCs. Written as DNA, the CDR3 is TGCAGTGCTAGACCCCCCTTGATAGGGAACACCGGGGAGCTGTTTTTT. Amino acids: CSARPPLIGNTGELFF.